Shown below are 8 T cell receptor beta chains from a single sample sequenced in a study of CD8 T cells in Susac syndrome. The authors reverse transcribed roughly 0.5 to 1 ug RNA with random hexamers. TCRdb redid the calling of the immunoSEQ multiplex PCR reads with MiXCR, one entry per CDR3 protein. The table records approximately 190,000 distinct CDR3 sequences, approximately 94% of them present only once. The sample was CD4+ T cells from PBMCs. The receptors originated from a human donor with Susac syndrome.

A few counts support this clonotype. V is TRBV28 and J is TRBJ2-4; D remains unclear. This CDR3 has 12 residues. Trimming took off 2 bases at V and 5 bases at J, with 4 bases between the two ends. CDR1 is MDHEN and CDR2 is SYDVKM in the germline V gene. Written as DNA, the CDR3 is TGTGCCAGCAGTTTAGGAGAAAACATTCAGTACTTC. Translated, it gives CASSLGENIQYF.

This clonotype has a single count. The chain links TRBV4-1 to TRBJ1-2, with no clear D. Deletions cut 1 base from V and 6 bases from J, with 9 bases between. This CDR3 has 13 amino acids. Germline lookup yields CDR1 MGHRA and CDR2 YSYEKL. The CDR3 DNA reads TGCGCCAGCAGCCAAGGCAGGAGTGATGGCTACACCTTC. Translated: CASSQGRSDGYTF.

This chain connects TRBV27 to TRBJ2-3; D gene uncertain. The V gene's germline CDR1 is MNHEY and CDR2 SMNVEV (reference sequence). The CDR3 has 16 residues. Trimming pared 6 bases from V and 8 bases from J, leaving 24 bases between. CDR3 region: CASRGMKGPIPTTQYF. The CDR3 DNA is TGTGCCAGCAGGGGGATGAAGGGTCCTATCCCCACTACGCAGTATTTT.

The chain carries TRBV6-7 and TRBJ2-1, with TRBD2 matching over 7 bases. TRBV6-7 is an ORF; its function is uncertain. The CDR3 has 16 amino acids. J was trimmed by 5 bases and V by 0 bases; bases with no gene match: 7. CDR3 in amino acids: CASSYSRGVTHNEQFF. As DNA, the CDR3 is TGTGCCAGCAGTTACTCCCGGGGGGTCACACACAATGAGCAGTTCTTC.

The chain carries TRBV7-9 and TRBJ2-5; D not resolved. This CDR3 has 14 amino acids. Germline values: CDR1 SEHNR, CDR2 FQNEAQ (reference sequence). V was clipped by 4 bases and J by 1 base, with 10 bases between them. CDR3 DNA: TGTGCCAGCAGCTCGGACGGAACCCAAGAGACCCAGTACTTC. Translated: CASSSDGTQETQYF.

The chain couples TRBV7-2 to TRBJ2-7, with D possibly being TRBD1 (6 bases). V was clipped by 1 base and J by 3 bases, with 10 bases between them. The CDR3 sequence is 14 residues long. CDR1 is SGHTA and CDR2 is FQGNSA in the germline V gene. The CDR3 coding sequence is TGTGCCAGCAGCTTAGTGTGGACAGTCTACGAGCAGTACTTC. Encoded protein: CASSLVWTVYEQYF.

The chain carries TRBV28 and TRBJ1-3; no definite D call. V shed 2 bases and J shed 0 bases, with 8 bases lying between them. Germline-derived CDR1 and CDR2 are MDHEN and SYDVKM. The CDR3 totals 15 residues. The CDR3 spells CASSLKQLSGNTIYF. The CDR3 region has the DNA TGTGCCAGCAGTTTAAAACAGCTCTCTGGAAACACCATATATTTT.

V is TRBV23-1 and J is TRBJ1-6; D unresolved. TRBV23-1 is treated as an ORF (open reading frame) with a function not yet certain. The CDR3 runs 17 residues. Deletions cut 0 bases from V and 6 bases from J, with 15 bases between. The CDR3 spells CASSQSSGPEINSPLHF. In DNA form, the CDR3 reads TGCGCCAGCAGTCAATCGTCCGGACCAGAGATTAATTCACCCCTCCACTTT.